Presented here are 27 T cell receptor beta chains from one specimen sequenced in a study of identical twins. TCRdb re-called the 5' RACE reads through MiXCR, storing one row per CDR3 protein. The table lists roughly 260,000 distinct CDR3 sequences, around 15% of them singletons. The sample comprised memory (CD45RO+) T cells sorted from blood. The receptor set was obtained from a woman under 30 in good health.

There are a few counts of this clonotype. The gene calls are TRBV20-1 and TRBJ1-1; 7 bases align to TRBD1. With 4 bases clipped from V and 6 bases from J, the junction kept 17 bases outside the gene matches. The CDR3 is 16 residues long. From germline, CDR1 is DFQATT and CDR2 SNEGSKA (reference sequence). CDR3 bases: TGCAGTGCTACCAGGGGGAGATATGGTTCCGCCGCTGAAGCTTTCTTT. It codes for CSATRGRYGSAAEAFF.

Many counts were recorded for this clonotype. The V gene is TRBV11-2, the J gene TRBJ1-5; TRBD1 is a possible D gene (5 bases). The CDR3 is made up of 14 amino acids. In germline, CDR1 is SGHAT, CDR2 FQNNGV. V was pared by 5 bases and J by 0 bases, with 8 bases between. CDR3 in DNA: TGTGCCAGCAGCCCGACAGATAGCAATCAGCCCCAGCATTTT. It translates to CASSPTDSNQPQHF. The complete variable domain, with remaining parts taken from reference TRBV11-2 and TRBJ1-5, reads EAGVAQSPRYKIIEKRQSVAFWCNPISGHATLYWYQQILGQGPKLLIQFQNNGVVDDSQLPKDRFSAERLKGVDSTLKIQPAKLEDSAVYLCASSPTDSNQPQHFGDGTRLSIL.

The V and J genes are TRBV9 and TRBJ2-1; D might be TRBD2 (6 bases). The germline CDR1 and CDR2 sequences are SGDLS and YYNGEE. This CDR3 contains 15 residues. Trimming left V 4 bases short and J 4 bases short, with 15 bases between. The DNA for the CDR3 is TGTGCCAGCAGCTATTCGGGACTTTCATACAATGAGCAGTTCTTC. It codes for CASSYSGLSYNEQFF.

The J gene is TRBJ1-4, the V gene TRBV6-6; perhaps TRBD1 as D (5 bases). Germline V gene data show CDR1 as MNHNY and CDR2 as SVGAGI (reference sequence). The CDR3 is 11 residues long. In DNA, the CDR3 is TGTTCAGTGCGGGGGAATGAAAAACTGTTTTTT. Translated, it gives CSVRGNEKLFF.

The chain carries TRBV12-5 and TRBJ2-7; 8 bases are shared with TRBD2. V shed 1 base, J shed 3 bases, and the junction held 14 bases outside the gene matches. Germline V gives CDR1 LGHNT, CDR2 FRNRAP. The CDR3 is made up of 18 amino acids. CDR3 bases: TGTGCTAGTGGTTTGGCCATACTCCCGGGACTAGGGAACTACGAGCAGTACTTC. As protein: CASGLAILPGLGNYEQYF.

This clonotype has more than one count but fewer than ten. The V call is TRBV4-1, the J call TRBJ1-5; tentatively, D is TRBD1 (6 bases). This CDR3 is 17 amino acids long. Germline CDR1 is MGHRA and CDR2 is YSYEKL. Trimming shortened V by 0 bases and J by 2 bases, and 14 bases separated the two germline ends. CDR3 nucleotide sequence: TGCGCCAGCAGCCAAGATGACCGGGGGCTGGGCAATCAGCCCCAGCATTTT. It encodes CASSQDDRGLGNQPQHF.

This chain uses TRBV18 with TRBJ2-7; 12 nucleotides align to TRBD2. The V and J ends lost 2 bases and 0 bases, in that order; junction bases with no gene match: 17. The CDR3 has 21 amino acids. Germline assignment: CDR1 KGHSH and CDR2 LQKENI. The CDR3 nucleotides read TGTGCCAGCTCACCAGGCGGGAGGGGACTAGCGGGCGCCAAGAGCTCCTACGAGCAGTACTTC. Translation gives CASSPGGRGLAGAKSSYEQYF.

The genes are TRBV9 and TRBJ2-3; D ambiguous. Germline V lookup: CDR1 SGDLS, CDR2 YYNGEE. The CDR3 runs to 15 residues. The V end lost 5 bases, the J end lost 2 bases, and 15 bases lay between the germline ends. CDR3: CASSSRVSATDTQYF. For the CDR3, the DNA is TGTGCCAGCAGTTCGAGAGTAAGCGCCACAGATACGCAGTATTTT. The variable domain in full, with the rest retrieved from reference TRBV9 and TRBJ2-3, is DSGVTQTPKHLITATGQRVTLRCSPRSGDLSVYWYQQSLDQGLQFLIQYYNGEERAKGNILERFSAQQFPDLHSELNLSSLELGDSALYFCASSSRVSATDTQYFGPGTRLTVL.

This chain links TRBV12-3 or TRBV12-4 with TRBJ1-2; D gene unclear. This CDR3 region has 12 residues. V gave up 6 bases and J gave up 11 bases, with 16 bases separating them. The CDR3 DNA reads TGTGCCAGCAGCCCCCTCTCCTCGCTATACACCTTC. Protein: CASSPLSSLYTF.

This clonotype was picked up a small number of times. The V call is TRBV7-9, the J call TRBJ2-1; 8 nucleotides line up with TRBD2. V was clipped by 2 bases and J by 9 bases; unmatched bases: 9. CDR1 is SEHNR, CDR2 FQNEAQ, per germline (reference sequence). CDR3 size: 15 residues. The CDR3 region is CASSLRTSFVGEQFF. DNA of the CDR3: TGTGCCAGCAGCTTACGGACTAGCTTTGTAGGTGAGCAGTTCTTC.

The sample holds a few counts of this clonotype. The chain recombines TRBV7-3 with TRBJ2-2; no reliable D call. Germline lookup yields CDR1 SGHTA and CDR2 FQGTGA. The CDR3 contains 12 residues. The V end was cut by 4 bases, the J end by 7 bases, with 7 bases between. The CDR3 bases are TGTGCCAGCAGCTCTAGAGGCGGGGAGCTGTTTTTT. Translating it yields CASSSRGGELFF.

This clonotype was counted ten times or more. The chain links TRBV20-1 to TRBJ2-1; D may correspond to TRBD1 or TRBD2 (7 bases each). The germline V gene encodes CDR1 DFQATT and CDR2 SNEGSKA (reference sequence). This CDR3 is built from 13 residues. Trimming removed 6 bases from V and 2 bases from J, with 11 bases in between. The CDR3 sequence is CSARGGAYNEQFF. In DNA, the CDR3 is TGCAGTGCCAGGGGGGGGGCCTACAATGAGCAGTTCTTC.

A note on this clonotype: The junction departs from germline at one end; a sequencing error may be responsible. The chain carries TRBV2 and TRBJ2-7, with D hard to call. Germline CDR1 and CDR2: SNHLY and FYNNEI. The CDR3 extends over 14 amino acids. DNA of the CDR3: TGTGCCAGCTGTGAAGCGCTTCAAGTTAACGAGCAGTACTTC. Translating gives CASCEALQVNEQYF.

This clonotype was seen more than once but under ten times. The chain employs TRBV7-9 and TRBJ1-2, with TRBD1 matching over 7 bases. CDR3 size: 13 residues. After removal of 6 bases from V and 6 bases from J, the junction contained 7 bases not matched to a gene. Looked up from germline, CDR1 is SEHNR and CDR2 is FQNEAQ (reference sequence). The CDR3, as DNA: TGTGCCAGCAGGAATGGACAGGAGAATGGCTACACCTTC. This codes for CASRNGQENGYTF.

This chain links TRBV7-8 with TRBJ2-7; 10 positions agree with TRBD2. CDR1 and CDR2 from the germline V gene are SGHVS and FQNEAQ. The CDR3 covers 16 residues. Germline trimming cut 6 bases from V and 4 bases from J; bases unmatched to any gene: 12. The CDR3 DNA sequence: TGTGCCAGCAGGCCTAACAGCGGGGGGGCCGTTTACGAGCAGTACTTC. Protein product: CASRPNSGGAVYEQYF.

CDR3 loop: CASRGTYQETQYF. The CDR3 DNA is TGCGCCAGCAGGGGGACGTACCAAGAGACCCAGTACTTC. The V gene is TRBV10-2, the J gene TRBJ2-5; D assignment may be TRBD1 or TRBD2 (5 bases each). The CDR3 has 13 amino acids. Germline V CDR1 and CDR2: WSHSY, SAAADI. The germline V and J ends were trimmed by 6 bases and 0 bases, with 8 bases remaining between them.

The rearrangement joins TRBV12-3 or TRBV12-4 to TRBJ1-1, with unresolved D. The V and J ends lost 6 bases and 1 base respectively, with 15 bases between them. The CDR3 consists of 15 residues. The CDR3 DNA sequence: TGTGCCAGCAGCCCACCTAGGGCCTCGAACACTGAAGCTTTCTTT. This sequence encodes CASSPPRASNTEAFF.

V gene TRBV28 combines with J gene TRBJ2-3; a possible D gene is TRBD2 (5 bases). The CDR3 runs 15 residues. The germline gives CDR1 MDHEN, CDR2 SYDVKM. Trimming took off 7 bases at V and 2 bases at J, with 16 bases between the two ends. The DNA for the CDR3 is TGTGCCAGCATTAACCGGGGAAACCCCACAGATACGCAGTATTTT. Its protein product is CASINRGNPTDTQYF.

The chain uses TRBV6-6 and TRBJ2-2; D is undetermined. The CDR3 spans 12 residues. Germline V lookup: CDR1 MNHNY, CDR2 SVGAGI (reference sequence). Trimming removed 5 bases from V and 4 bases from J, with 5 bases in between. The CDR3 here is CASSPSTGELFF. CDR3 coding DNA: TGTGCCAGCAGTCCTAGCACCGGGGAGCTGTTTTTT.

This clonotype came up a few times. This chain uses TRBV5-1 with TRBJ2-2, with a weak D call TRBD2 (5 bases). The CDR3 sequence is 16 residues long. The ends were cut back, 5 bases at V and 0 bases at J, with 14 bases in the middle. Germline loops: CDR1 SGHRS, CDR2 YFSETQ. The CDR3 is CASRRPGSPNTGELFF. The DNA for the CDR3 is TGCGCCAGCAGGAGGCCGGGGAGTCCGAACACCGGGGAGCTGTTTTTT.

This clonotype was seen repeatedly, ten times or more. This chain links TRBV20-1 with TRBJ1-2, with 9 bases fitting TRBD1. J was trimmed by 4 bases and V by 2 bases; bases with no gene match: 11. The CDR3 spans 16 residues. Germline V gene data show CDR1 as DFQATT and CDR2 as SNEGSKA (reference sequence). CDR3 sequence (DNA): TGCAGTGCTAGAAAAGGGGGACAGGGCCTGGGCTATGGCTACACCTTC. Translated: CSARKGGQGLGYGYTF.

The genes are TRBV5-1 and TRBJ2-7; D unresolved. The CDR3 is made up of 14 amino acids. CDR1 is SGHRS and CDR2 is YFSETQ in the germline V gene. Trimming took 2 bases from V and 0 from J, leaving 9 bases between them. In DNA form, the CDR3 reads TGCGCCAGCAGCTTAAGGATAGACTCCTACGAGCAGTACTTC. Its protein is CASSLRIDSYEQYF.

This clonotype came up many times. The J gene is TRBJ2-4, the V gene TRBV4-3, with 7 bases fitting TRBD2. Trimming removed 0 bases from V and 8 bases from J; junction bases left unmatched: 13. Germline V CDR1 and CDR2: LGHNA, YSLEER. The CDR3 consists of 17 residues. CDR3 nucleotide sequence: TGCGCCAGCAGCCAAGAAGTCCGGGACTATAGGGGTGACATTCAGTACTTC. Amino acid sequence: CASSQEVRDYRGDIQYF.

This clonotype appeared many times. The CDR3 DNA is TGCAGCGTTGAAGCGAGACAGAGAAAGACCCAGTACTTC. This encodes CSVEARQRKTQYF. The rearrangement links TRBV29-1 to TRBJ2-5, with D possibly TRBD1 on 5 matching bases. The germline V gene encodes CDR1 SQVTM and CDR2 ANQGSEA. Between the trimmed V and J ends, which lost 1 base and 6 bases, there was a span of 12 bases. This CDR3 has 13 amino acids.

The chain links TRBV14 to TRBJ2-1, with 12 bases that match TRBD2. After removal of 4 bases from V and 6 bases from J, the junction contained 1 base not matched to a gene. The CDR3 is 14 residues long. Per germline, CDR1 SGHDN and CDR2 FVKESK. In DNA, the CDR3 is TGTGCCAGCAGCCGGACTAGCGGGGCCAATGAGCAGTTCTTC. It specifies CASSRTSGANEQFF.

This clonotype was counted a few times. J is TRBJ2-1 and V is TRBV13; the match to TRBD2 covers 7 bases. V trimming: 4 bases; J trimming: 5 bases; junction bases outside the gene matches: 8. The CDR3 sequence is 15 residues long. Per the germline V gene, CDR1 is PRHDT and CDR2 is FYEKMQ (reference sequence). This chain's CDR3 is CASSSMPAGNNEQFF. CDR3 nucleotides: TGTGCCAGCAGCTCCATGCCAGCGGGAAACAATGAGCAGTTCTTC. The variable domain in full, with the rest retrieved from reference TRBV13 and TRBJ2-1, is AAGVIQSPRHLIKEKRETATLKCYPIPRHDTVYWYQQGPGQDPQFLISFYEKMQSDKGSIPDRFSAQQFSDYHSELNMSSLELGDSALYFCASSSMPAGNNEQFFGPGTRLTVL.

The chain combines TRBV6-1 with TRBJ1-5; D gene uncertain. Trimming left V 5 bases short and J 0 bases short, with 5 bases between. The CDR3 has 13 amino acids. CDR1 and CDR2 (germline): MNHNS, SASEGT. The CDR3 here is CASSTSSNQPQHF. CDR3 nucleotide sequence: TGTGCCAGCAGTACAAGTAGCAATCAGCCCCAGCATTTT.